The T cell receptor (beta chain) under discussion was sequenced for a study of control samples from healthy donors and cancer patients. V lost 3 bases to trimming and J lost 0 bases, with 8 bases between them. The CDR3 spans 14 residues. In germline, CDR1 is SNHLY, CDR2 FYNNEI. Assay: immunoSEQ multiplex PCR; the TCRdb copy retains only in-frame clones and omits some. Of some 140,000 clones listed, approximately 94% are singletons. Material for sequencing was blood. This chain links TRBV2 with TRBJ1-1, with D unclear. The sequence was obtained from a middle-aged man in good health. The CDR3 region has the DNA TGTGCCAGCAGTGATCGCGACATGAACACTGAAGCTTTCTTT. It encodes CASSDRDMNTEAFF.